This T cell receptor (beta chain) was sequenced for a study of cytomegalovirus exposure and HLA in healthy donors. The PCR had 60 Vbeta and 13 Jbeta primers. The protocol was immunoSEQ multiplex PCR, while the TCRdb copy is restricted to in-frame clones and leaves out a portion. The sample holds some 160,000 clones; 80% to 90% are singletons and the top ten take roughly 4%. Germline V gives CDR1 MGHDK, CDR2 SYGVNS. This CDR3 spans 15 amino acids. V was pared by 1 base and J by 4 bases, with 13 bases between. Sequenced material: PBMCs. The V and J genes are TRBV25-1 and TRBJ1-2; D is unresolved. The source of this sequence is a woman aged 40 to 50 in good health and CMV-seropositive. The CDR3 coding sequence is TGTGCCAGCAGTGAATCCCCCTCGAGTTTCTATGGCTACACCTTC. Amino acids: CASSESPSSFYGYTF.